The present T cell receptor beta chain was sequenced within a study of cytomegalovirus exposure and HLA in healthy donors. Across the study: There were some 120 million unique TCR beta sequences, drawn from about 190 million T cells, in an earlier analysis. Study-level results: The authors confirmed in vitro that a few CMV-associated chains were specific for CMV antigens.

The PCR employed 60 Vbeta primers together with 13 Jbeta primers. Only in-frame clones appear in the TCRdb table, and some are missing; sequencing was by immunoSEQ multiplex PCR. This table has tens of thousands of clones, more than 60% appearing once. Germline lookup yields CDR1 MDHEN and CDR2 SYDVKM. V was pared by 6 bases and J by 7 bases, with 13 bases of the junction left unmatched. This CDR3 spans 15 amino acids. Of note for this clone: Its antigen is unidentified.

Input material: PBMCs. The sequence came from a male donor in good health and CMV-seropositive. The chain couples TRBV28 to TRBJ2-7, with TRBD1 matching over 9 bases. CDR3 sequence reads: CASRTSGTGIGEQYF. The CDR3 DNA is TGTGCCAGCAGGACCTCCGGGACAGGGATAGGAGAGCAGTACTTC.